One sample yielded the 24 T cell receptor beta chains listed below, sequenced in a study of blood T cells in healthy people across ages. Through a sample-barcoded 5' primer and a J-beta primer mix, a second PCR was run for 7 to 11 cycles. MiXCR, applied by TCRdb to the 5' RACE reads, yields one record per CDR3 protein. This sample has more than 1,400,000 distinct CDR3 sequences, with 42% found just once. The sequencing input was blood. These TCRs come from a young woman in good health.

The V call is TRBV7-9, the J call TRBJ2-7; D is uncertain. Looked up from germline, CDR1 is SEHNR and CDR2 is FQNEAQ (reference sequence). Trimming removed 1 base from V and 3 bases from J, with 10 bases in between. This CDR3 is 14 amino acids long. The CDR3 nucleotides are TGTGCCAGCAGCTTAGACCAGTTACGCTACGAGCAGTACTTC. Translated: CASSLDQLRYEQYF.

The J gene is TRBJ1-2, the V gene TRBV27; D might be TRBD1 (6 bases). The CDR3 is 17 residues long. Per the germline V gene, CDR1 is MNHEY and CDR2 is SMNVEV (reference sequence). Trimming shortened V by 6 bases and J by 4 bases, and 24 bases separated the two germline ends. Written as DNA, the CDR3 is TGTGCCAGCAGCCTAATCAACCAACAGGGCCGGACCTATGGCTACACCTTC. Amino acids: CASSLINQQGRTYGYTF.

The rearrangement uses TRBV20-1 and TRBJ2-7; TRBD2 agrees at 10 bases. Germline loops: CDR1 DFQATT, CDR2 SNEGSKA (reference sequence). The CDR3 has 15 amino acids. V trimming: 5 bases; J trimming: 7 bases; junction bases outside the gene matches: 14. As DNA, the CDR3 is TGCAGTGCTCAGGAGGGGACTAGCGTATCGGGAGAGCAGTACTTC. The encoded protein is CSAQEGTSVSGEQYF.

A few counts support this clonotype. The chain combines TRBV6-6 with TRBJ2-7, with D maybe TRBD2 (6 bases). Germline lookup yields CDR1 MNHNY and CDR2 SVGAGI (reference sequence). The CDR3 runs 14 residues. V dropped 5 bases and J dropped 3 bases, with 14 bases sitting between them. CDR3 nucleotide sequence: TGTGCCAGCAGTAAAGGGACTGGTTTCTACGAGCAGTACTTC. Protein product: CASSKGTGFYEQYF.

CDR3 amino acids: CASSYSTGSNSPLHF. CDR3 bases: TGTGCCAGCAGTTACTCGACTGGGAGCAATTCACCCCTCCACTTT. The J gene is TRBJ1-6, the V gene TRBV6-6; D ambiguous. The V gene lost 0 bases and the J gene lost 7 bases, with 10 bases spanning the gap. Germline CDR1 MNHNY, CDR2 SVGAGI (reference sequence). The CDR3 is 15 amino acids.

This clonotype turned up a few times. The chain combines TRBV27 with TRBJ2-1, with 8 bases lining up with TRBD1. After removal of 5 bases from V and 7 bases from J, the junction contained 7 bases not matched to a gene. There are 14 residues in the CDR3. The germline CDR1 and CDR2 sequences are MNHEY and SMNVEV (reference sequence). DNA of the CDR3: TGTGCCAGCAGTGCAGGACAGGGAGTAAATGAGCAGTTCTTC. Its translation is CASSAGQGVNEQFF.

This clonotype was counted only a few times. The chain carries TRBV9 and TRBJ2-1; the D gene is possibly TRBD1 (5 bases). Germline V CDR1 and CDR2: SGDLS, YYNGEE. V was shortened by 3 bases and J by 4 bases, with 20 bases between the two germline ends. This CDR3 region has 17 residues. The DNA for the CDR3 is TGTGCCAGCAGCGCCACGGGCTCAGGGTACCCTTACAATGAGCAGTTCTTC. Encoded protein: CASSATGSGYPYNEQFF.

The V and J genes are TRBV29-1 and TRBJ2-5, with 9 bases that match TRBD2. With V trimmed by 4 bases and J by 11 bases, 8 bases remained unmatched. The germline V gene has CDR1 SQVTM and CDR2 ANQGSEA. The CDR3 runs 12 residues. CDR3 nucleotides: TGCAGCGTTGTAGCGGGAGCAGGTGAGCAGTACTTC. Its protein product is CSVVAGAGEQYF.

Points on this clonotype: This clone may be a read error of a much larger clone one base away. In nucleotides, the CDR3 is TGTGCCATCAGTGAGTCAGCTAATGAGCAGTACTTC. Its translation: CAISESANEQYF. The chain has TRBV10-3 and TRBJ2-5; D is unclear. Deletions cut 0 bases from V and 11 bases from J, with 10 bases between. This CDR3 has 12 residues. Germline CDR1 reads ENHRY; CDR2 reads SYGVKD.

V gene TRBV9 combines with J gene TRBJ2-5; no definite D call. The V end was cut by 3 bases, the J end by 4 bases, with 10 bases between. The CDR3 contains 13 residues. Per the germline V gene, CDR1 is SGDLS and CDR2 is YYNGEE. The CDR3 here is CASSGGRPETQYF. The CDR3, as DNA: TGTGCCAGCAGCGGTGGAAGGCCAGAGACCCAGTACTTC.

This clonotype appeared many times. This rearrangement joins TRBV9 to TRBJ2-7; D is undetermined. V dropped 0 bases and J dropped 3 bases, with 4 bases sitting between them. This CDR3 region has 12 residues. The germline V gene encodes CDR1 SGDLS and CDR2 YYNGEE. CDR3 nucleotides: TGTGCCAGCAGCGTAGGATTCTACGAGCAGTACTTC. It specifies CASSVGFYEQYF.

The chain employs TRBV6-2 or TRBV6-3 and TRBJ1-5, with D tentatively TRBD1 (5 bases). Germline-derived CDR1 and CDR2 are MNHEY and SVGEGT. This CDR3 has 15 residues. With 0 bases removed from V and 2 bases from J, the gap between germline ends came to 8 bases. CDR3 in amino acids: CASSYSQGGNQPQHF. The CDR3 DNA sequence: TGTGCCAGCAGTTACTCGCAGGGCGGCAATCAGCCCCAGCATTTT.

The chain couples TRBV3-1 to TRBJ1-1; D unclear. Trimming took 7 bases from V and 5 from J, leaving 11 bases between them. The CDR3 has 12 amino acids. Germline V lookup: CDR1 LGHDT, CDR2 YNNKEL (reference sequence). As DNA, the CDR3 is TGTGCCAGCACCCGGACGGGTACTGAAGCTTTCTTT. Translation gives CASTRTGTEAFF.

The chain recombines TRBV4-2 with TRBJ1-4, with D perhaps matching TRBD1 (5 bases). The V and J ends lost 3 bases and 4 bases respectively, with 15 bases between them. The CDR3 is made up of 16 amino acids. Germline V lookup: CDR1 LGHNA, CDR2 YNFKEQ. For the CDR3, the DNA is TGTGCCAGCAGCCAGTCCACGGGGACTCTTAATGAAAAACTGTTTTTT. It encodes CASSQSTGTLNEKLFF.

This chain joins TRBV10-1 and TRBJ2-7, with D perhaps TRBD1 (6 bases). Between the trimmed V and J ends, which lost 5 bases and 5 bases, there was a span of 31 bases. Germline V CDR1 and CDR2: WNHNN, SYGVQD (reference sequence). The CDR3 sequence is 19 residues long. CDR3 residues: CASSSLLQLGGPTTNEQYF. The CDR3 nucleotides are TGCGCCAGCAGTTCGCTATTACAGTTAGGGGGTCCCACTACAAACGAGCAGTACTTC.

V and J are TRBV29-1 and TRBJ2-1, with D tentatively TRBD2 (5 bases). The germline V gene encodes CDR1 SQVTM and CDR2 ANQGSEA. The CDR3 runs to 13 residues. Trimming stripped 3 bases from V and 4 bases from J, with 10 bases between. CDR3 amino acids: CSVEGEGYNEQFF. CDR3 bases: TGCAGCGTTGAGGGTGAGGGATACAATGAGCAGTTCTTC.

The chain uses TRBV6-2 or TRBV6-3 and TRBJ2-7; 8 bases fit TRBD1. The junction had 9 bases not matched to a gene; V was cut back by 5 bases and J by 0 bases. CDR1 and CDR2 (germline): MNHEY, SVGEGT. The CDR3 length is 16 residues. The CDR3 region is CASSPSPGQASYEQYF. The CDR3 DNA reads as TGTGCCAGCAGTCCGTCCCCGGGACAGGCCTCCTACGAGCAGTACTTC.

This sequence joins TRBV7-9 and TRBJ2-3; maybe TRBD2 (5 bases). CDR1 is SEHNR, CDR2 FQNEAQ, per germline (reference sequence). V was clipped by 4 bases and J by 2 bases, with 19 bases between them. The CDR3 runs 17 residues. CDR3 region: CASSWLLAGSPTDTQYF. For the CDR3, the DNA is TGTGCCAGCAGCTGGCTTTTGGCTGGGAGCCCCACAGATACGCAGTATTTT.

Many counts were recorded for this clonotype. This rearrangement joins TRBV29-1 to TRBJ2-7; TRBD1 aligns across 7 bases. The CDR3 has 11 residues. With 7 bases clipped from V and 2 bases from J, the junction kept 2 bases outside the gene matches. Germline V gene data show CDR1 as SQVTM and CDR2 as ANQGSEA. CDR3 sequence (DNA): TGCAGCGGGGGACAGACCTACGAGCAGTACTTC. Translating gives CSGGQTYEQYF.

This clonotype occurred a few times. The chain recombines TRBV4-2 with TRBJ2-3; 7 nucleotides line up with TRBD2. The germline CDR1 and CDR2 sequences are LGHNA and YNFKEQ. This CDR3 region has 16 residues. Trimming removed 0 bases from V and 2 bases from J; junction bases left unmatched: 5. CDR3 loop: CASSQDRAGFTDTQYF. The CDR3 region has the DNA TGTGCCAGCAGCCAAGATAGAGCGGGGTTCACAGATACGCAGTATTTT.

V and J are TRBV12-3 or TRBV12-4 and TRBJ2-7; the match to TRBD1 covers 9 bases. The CDR3 covers 14 residues. Losses at the gene ends were 3 bases for V and 6 bases for J; bases not matched to a gene: 6. The CDR3 is CASSFSGTGLEQYF. The CDR3 DNA is TGTGCCAGCAGTTTCTCCGGGACAGGGCTCGAGCAGTACTTC.

A remark on this clonotype: This may stem from a read error, because a much larger clone lies one nucleotide away. CDR3 nucleotides: TGCAGCGTTGAAGTCACTGGGGGTACGCAGTATTTT. It specifies CSVEVTGGTQYF. The chain couples TRBV29-1 to TRBJ2-3; tentatively, D is TRBD1 or TRBD2 (5 bases each). CDR3 length equals 12 residues. V lost 1 base and J 8 bases, leaving 10 bases between the germline ends. The germline V gene encodes CDR1 SQVTM and CDR2 ANQGSEA.

This clonotype was observed a handful of times. The chain carries TRBV20-1 and TRBJ2-7, with 10 bases lining up with TRBD2. The CDR3 is 16 amino acids. From germline, CDR1 is DFQATT and CDR2 SNEGSKA (reference sequence). Losses at the gene ends were 3 bases for V and 1 base for J; bases not matched to a gene: 9. CDR3 DNA sequence: TGCAGTGCTAGGTCCCCCCTAGCGGGAGTATCCTACGAGCAGTACTTC. This encodes CSARSPLAGVSYEQYF.

Comment on this clonotype: The junction and the germline gene differ at one end; a read error may be behind it. This sequence joins TRBV4-1 and TRBJ2-4; TRBD2 agrees at 8 bases. The closer fit of TRBJ2-7 to the DNA end suggests the J call may be wrong. The CDR3 loop spans 17 amino acids. Germline values: CDR1 MGHRA, CDR2 YSYEKL. The CDR3 reads CANSRGGGGSGNYEQYF. The CDR3 coding sequence is TGCGCCAACAGCCGAGGGGGAGGTGGTAGCGGGAACTACGAGCAGTACTTC.